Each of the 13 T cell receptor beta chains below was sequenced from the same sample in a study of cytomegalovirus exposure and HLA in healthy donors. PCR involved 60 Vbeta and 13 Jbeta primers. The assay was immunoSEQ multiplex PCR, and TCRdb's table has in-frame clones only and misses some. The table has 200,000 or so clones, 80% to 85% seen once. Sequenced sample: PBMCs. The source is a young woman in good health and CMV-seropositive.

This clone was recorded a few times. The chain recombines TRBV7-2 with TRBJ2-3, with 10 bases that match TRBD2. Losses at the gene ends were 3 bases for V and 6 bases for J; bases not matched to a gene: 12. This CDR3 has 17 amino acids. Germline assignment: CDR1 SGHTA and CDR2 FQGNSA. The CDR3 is CASSLLLAGNPRDTQYF. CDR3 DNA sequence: TGTGCCAGCAGCTTGTTACTAGCGGGAAACCCAAGGGATACGCAGTATTTT.

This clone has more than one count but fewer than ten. CDR3 DNA sequence: TGCGCCAGCAGCCACCTCCAAGCGGATAATTCACCCCTCCACTTT. Protein: CASSHLQADNSPLHF. The rearrangement links TRBV5-1 to TRBJ1-6; D is ambiguous. The V end lost 4 bases, the J end lost 5 bases, and 13 bases lay between the germline ends. The CDR3 has 15 amino acids. Germline V gives CDR1 SGHRS, CDR2 YFSETQ.

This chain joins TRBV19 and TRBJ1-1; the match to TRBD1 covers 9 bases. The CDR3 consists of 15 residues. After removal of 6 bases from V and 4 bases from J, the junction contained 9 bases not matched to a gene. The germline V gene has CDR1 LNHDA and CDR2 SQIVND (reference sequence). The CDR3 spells CASSTTGTGLTEAFF. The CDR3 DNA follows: TGTGCCAGTAGCACAACCGGGACAGGGCTCACTGAAGCTTTCTTT.

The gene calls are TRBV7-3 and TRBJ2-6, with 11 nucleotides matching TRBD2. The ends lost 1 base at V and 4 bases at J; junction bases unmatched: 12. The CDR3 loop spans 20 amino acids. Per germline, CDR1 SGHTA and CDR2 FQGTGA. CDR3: CASSLMPVLGLAAGANVLTF. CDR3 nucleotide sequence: TGTGCCAGCAGCTTAATGCCCGTCCTGGGACTAGCGGCGGGGGCCAACGTCCTGACTTTC.

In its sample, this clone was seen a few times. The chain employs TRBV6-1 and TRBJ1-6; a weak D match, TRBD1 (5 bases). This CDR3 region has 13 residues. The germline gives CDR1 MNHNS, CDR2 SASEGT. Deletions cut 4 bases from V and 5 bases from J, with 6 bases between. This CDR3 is CASSVRDNSPLHF. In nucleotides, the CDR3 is TGTGCCAGCAGTGTCAGGGATAATTCACCCCTCCACTTT.

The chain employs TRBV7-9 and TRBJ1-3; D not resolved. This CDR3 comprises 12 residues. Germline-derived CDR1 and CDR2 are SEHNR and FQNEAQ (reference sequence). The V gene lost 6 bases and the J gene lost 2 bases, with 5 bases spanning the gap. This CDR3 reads CASRPTGNTIYF. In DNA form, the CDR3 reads TGTGCCAGCAGGCCTACTGGAAACACCATATATTTT.

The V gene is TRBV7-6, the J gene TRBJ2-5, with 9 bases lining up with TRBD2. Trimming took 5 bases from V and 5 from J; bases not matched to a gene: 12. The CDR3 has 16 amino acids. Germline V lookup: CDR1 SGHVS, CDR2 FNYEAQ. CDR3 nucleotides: TGTGCCAGCAGCACGAGAGCTAGCGGGGCGGGGGAGACCCAGTACTTC. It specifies CASSTRASGAGETQYF.

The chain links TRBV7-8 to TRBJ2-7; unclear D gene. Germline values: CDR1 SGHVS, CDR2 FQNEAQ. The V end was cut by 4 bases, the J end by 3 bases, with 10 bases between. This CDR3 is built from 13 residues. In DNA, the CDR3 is TGTGCCAGCAGCTCGACCAGAGACTACGAGCAGTACGTC. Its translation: CASSSTRDYEQYV.

The CDR3 sequence: CASSPRQSSGTDTQYF. The CDR3 DNA follows: TGCGCCAGCAGCCCTCGACAGTCGTCAGGCACAGATACGCAGTATTTT. The chain couples TRBV5-1 to TRBJ2-3, with D perhaps TRBD1 (5 bases). Germline V gene data show CDR1 as SGHRS and CDR2 as YFSETQ. The CDR3 covers 16 residues. The V gene lost 4 bases and the J gene lost 1 base, with 16 bases spanning the gap.

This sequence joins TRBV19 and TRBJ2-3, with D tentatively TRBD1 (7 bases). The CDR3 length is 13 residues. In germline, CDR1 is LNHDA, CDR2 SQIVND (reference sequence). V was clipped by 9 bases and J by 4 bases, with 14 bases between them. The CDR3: CASEQGGADTQYF. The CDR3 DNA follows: TGTGCCAGCGAGCAGGGGGGAGCAGATACGCAGTATTTT.

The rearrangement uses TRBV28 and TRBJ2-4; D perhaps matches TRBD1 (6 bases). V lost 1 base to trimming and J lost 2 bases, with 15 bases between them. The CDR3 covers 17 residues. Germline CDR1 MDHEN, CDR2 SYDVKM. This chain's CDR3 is CASSLFHSQGTKNIQYF. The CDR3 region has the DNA TGTGCCAGCAGTTTATTTCACTCCCAGGGGACCAAAAACATTCAGTACTTC.

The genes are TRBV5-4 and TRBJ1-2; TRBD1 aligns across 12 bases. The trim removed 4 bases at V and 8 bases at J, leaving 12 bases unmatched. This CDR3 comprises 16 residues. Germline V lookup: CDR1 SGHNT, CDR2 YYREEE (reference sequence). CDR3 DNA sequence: TGTGCCAGCAGCCGCGGGGGGGACAGGGGGCGCGAGGGCTACACCTTC. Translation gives CASSRGGDRGREGYTF.

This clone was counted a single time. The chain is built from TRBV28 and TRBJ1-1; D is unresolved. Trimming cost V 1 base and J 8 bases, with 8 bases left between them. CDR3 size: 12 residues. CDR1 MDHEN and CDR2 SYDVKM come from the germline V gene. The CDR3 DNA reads TGTGCCAGCAGTTTATTACTGGAGGAAGCTTTCTTT. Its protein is CASSLLLEEAFF.